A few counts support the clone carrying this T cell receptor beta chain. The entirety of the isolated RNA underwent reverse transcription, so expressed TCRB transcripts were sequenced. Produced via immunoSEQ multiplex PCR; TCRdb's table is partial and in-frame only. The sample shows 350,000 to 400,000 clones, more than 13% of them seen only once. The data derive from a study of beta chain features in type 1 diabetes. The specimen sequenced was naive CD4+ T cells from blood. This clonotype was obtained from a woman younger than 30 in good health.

CDR3 nucleotide sequence: TGTGCCAGCAGTTGGGACAGGGGGTGGTGGGCCAACGTCCTGACTTTC. This gives the protein CASSWDRGWWANVLTF. This sequence joins TRBV6-6 and TRBJ2-6; TRBD1 matches at 11 bases. Trimming took 4 bases from V and 5 from J; bases not matched to a gene: 4. The CDR3 totals 16 residues. Looked up from germline, CDR1 is MNHNY and CDR2 is SVGAGI (reference sequence).